The TCR beta chain under discussion was sequenced for a study of the immune and genomic landscape of osteosarcoma. Study-level points and caveats: Clonality was benchmarked against external normal skin and healthy blood data. A single dominant hyperexpanded clone appeared in five cases, each with <100 clonotypes. Compared with cold C1, the hot C3 cluster had higher, still-low clonality.

V was pared by 4 bases and J by 2 bases, with 9 bases of the junction left unmatched. In germline, CDR1 is SGHRS, CDR2 YFSETQ. The CDR3 spans 15 residues. About this clone: Its cognate antigen is unknown.

Profiling relied on immunoSEQ multiplex PCR, and the TCRdb table lists in-frame clones only, not all of them. The top ten clones hold 8% to 10% of a sample with about 2,900 clones, 78% of them seen once. The post-treatment osteosarcoma tumors were primary, local recurrence or metastasis specimens from poor-prognosis patients. Sequences were obtained from metastatic tumor tissue from the lung. This chain links TRBV5-1 with TRBJ2-7; 7 positions agree with TRBD1. This TCR came from a woman aged 18-29 years with osteosarcoma. The CDR3 sequence is CASSPGTEVTYEQYF. The DNA of the CDR3 is TGCGCCAGCAGCCCAGGGACAGAAGTAACCTACGAGCAGTACTTC.